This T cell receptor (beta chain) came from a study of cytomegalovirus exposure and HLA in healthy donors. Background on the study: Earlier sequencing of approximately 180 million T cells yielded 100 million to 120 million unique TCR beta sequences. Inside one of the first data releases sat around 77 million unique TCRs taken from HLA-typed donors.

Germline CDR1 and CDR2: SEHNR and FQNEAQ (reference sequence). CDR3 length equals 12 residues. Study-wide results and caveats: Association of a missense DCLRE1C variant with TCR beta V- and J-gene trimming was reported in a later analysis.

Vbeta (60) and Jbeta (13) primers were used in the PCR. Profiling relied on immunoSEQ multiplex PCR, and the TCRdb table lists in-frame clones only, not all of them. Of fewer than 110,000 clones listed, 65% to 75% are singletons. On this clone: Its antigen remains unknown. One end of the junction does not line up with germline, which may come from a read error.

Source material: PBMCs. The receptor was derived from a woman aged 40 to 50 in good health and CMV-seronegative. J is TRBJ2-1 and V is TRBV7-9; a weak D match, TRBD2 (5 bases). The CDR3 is CSSRRAVNEQFF. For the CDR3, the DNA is TGTTCCAGCCGGCGGGCTGTGAATGAGCAGTTCTTC.